The 24 T cell receptor beta chains in this list originate from one sample, sequenced in a study of OX40 agonist ivuxolimab in advanced cancers. The method was the immunoSEQ multiplex PCR assay. Entries here come from immuneACCESS through TCRdb and include only in-frame sequences with V and J called. Some clones fail to appear in such tables; in the studies checked, an unresolved V gene covers under half of the shortfall, and the cause of the remainder is unknown. This sample gives roughly 90,000 clones in total; approximately 90% of them show up just once. The top ten constitute 0.79% of the sample. The source was CD4+ or CD8+ T cells sorted from blood, collected in a trial of the OX40 agonist ivuxolimab. The receptors were sampled from an adult with an advanced solid tumor such as melanoma, head and neck, liver or kidney cancer.

The V call is TRBV18, the J call TRBJ2-4; D unresolved. CDR1 is KGHSH, CDR2 LQKENI, per germline. V was cut by 3 bases and J by 8 bases, with 14 bases left in between. The CDR3 runs 14 residues. The CDR3 sequence is CASSPPYHGDIQYF. CDR3 nucleotides: TGTGCCAGCTCACCCCCTTACCATGGGGACATTCAGTACTTC.

V usage is TRBV4-3 and J usage is TRBJ1-1; 8 bases are a match to TRBD1. Per the germline V gene, CDR1 is LGHNA and CDR2 is YSLEER. The CDR3 extends over 16 amino acids. Losses at the gene ends were 1 base for V and 7 bases for J; bases not matched to a gene: 11. The CDR3: CASSQGGWQGANEAFF. CDR3 coding DNA: TGCGCCAGCAGCCAAGGCGGGTGGCAGGGGGCCAATGAAGCTTTCTTT.

A single count supports this clone. The CDR3 reads CASRNRGRGSVQPQHF. The CDR3 DNA follows: TGTGCCAGCAGGAACAGGGGGCGCGGTTCGGTTCAGCCCCAGCATTTT. The chain combines TRBV27 with TRBJ1-5, with 9 bases aligning to TRBD1. Per the germline V gene, CDR1 is MNHEY and CDR2 is SMNVEV (reference sequence). Trimming took 6 bases from V and 6 from J; bases not matched to a gene: 12. This CDR3 has 16 amino acids.

V usage is TRBV7-8 and J usage is TRBJ1-3; unclear D gene. Trimming left V 6 bases short and J 6 bases short, with 12 bases between. The CDR3 runs 13 residues. In germline, CDR1 is SGHVS, CDR2 FQNEAQ. CDR3 coding DNA: TGTGCCAGCAGTTTAATAAGTGAAAACACCATATATTTT. This encodes CASSLISENTIYF.

V gene TRBV28 combines with J gene TRBJ2-3; D not resolved. The CDR3 is made up of 16 amino acids. V was cut by 7 bases and J by 0 bases, with 17 bases left in between. CDR1 is MDHEN and CDR2 is SYDVKM in the germline V gene. CDR3 residues: CASTSPGAPSTDTQYF. CDR3 nucleotide sequence: TGTGCCAGCACTTCCCCAGGAGCTCCTAGCACAGATACGCAGTATTTT. The full variable domain, with the rest looked up from reference TRBV28 and TRBJ2-3, is DVKVTQSSRYLVKRTGEKVFLECVQDMDHENMFWYRQDPGLGLRLIYFSYDVKMKEKGDIPEGYSVSREKKERFSLILESASTNQTSMYLCASTSPGAPSTDTQYFGPGTRLTVL.

V and J are TRBV30 and TRBJ2-3; no firm D call. V lost 0 bases to trimming and J lost 0 bases, with 16 bases between them. Germline V gene data show CDR1 as GTSNPN and CDR2 as SVGIG (reference sequence). The CDR3 consists of 17 residues. CDR3 amino acids: CAWSVVSAATSTDTQYF. The CDR3 region has the DNA TGTGCCTGGAGTGTCGTAAGCGCCGCTACTAGCACAGATACGCAGTATTTT.

V and J are TRBV25-1 and TRBJ2-4; tentatively, D is TRBD2 (5 bases). Trimming took 0 bases from V and 9 from J, leaving 9 bases between them. Germline CDR1 is MGHDK and CDR2 is SYGVNS. The CDR3 spans 13 residues. The CDR3 reads CASSEYSSGIQYF. The DNA of the CDR3 is TGTGCCAGCAGTGAATATTCGAGCGGCATTCAGTACTTC.

V gene TRBV6-1 combines with J gene TRBJ1-1, with no clear D. The germline gives CDR1 MNHNS, CDR2 SASEGT. This CDR3 region has 14 residues. V shed 7 bases and J shed 0 bases, with 12 bases lying between them. In DNA form, the CDR3 reads TGTGCCAGCAAACCCCACGGGATGAACACTGAAGCTTTCTTT. Translating gives CASKPHGMNTEAFF.

This sequence joins TRBV6-5 and TRBJ2-3, with D perhaps matching TRBD1 (5 bases). V was pared by 0 bases and J by 4 bases, with 11 bases between. From germline, CDR1 is MNHEY and CDR2 SVGAGI. The CDR3 consists of 15 residues. The CDR3 sequence: CASSYSSQGSDTQYF. The CDR3 region has the DNA TGTGCCAGCAGTTACTCGAGCCAGGGCTCAGATACGCAGTATTTT.

This clone was seen once. V and J are TRBV11-1 and TRBJ2-5; D possibly corresponds to TRBD2 (7 bases). Trimming took off 5 bases at V and 7 bases at J, with 23 bases between the two ends. This CDR3 comprises 16 residues. Germline V CDR1 and CDR2: SGHAT, FQDESV (reference sequence). CDR3 sequence: CASSPRRGGASGTQYF. Written as DNA, the CDR3 is TGTGCCAGCAGCCCCCGGCGTGGGGGGGCCAGTGGGACCCAGTACTTC. Filled out from reference TRBV11-1 and TRBJ2-5, the complete variable domain reads EAEVAQSPRYKITEKSQAVAFWCDPISGHATLYWYRQILGQGPELLVQFQDESVVDDSQLPKDRFSAERLKGVDSTLKIQPAELGDSAMYLCASSPRRGGASGTQYFGPGTRLLVL.

The chain links TRBV5-5 to TRBJ1-1; D might be TRBD1 (5 bases). CDR1 and CDR2 from the germline V gene are SGHKS and YYEKEE (reference sequence). The length of the CDR3 is 14 residues. Between the trimmed V and J ends, which lost 1 base and 4 bases, there was a span of 11 bases. DNA of the CDR3: TGTGCCAGCAGCTTGTGGGGGTGGAGCACTGAAGCTTTCTTT. It is translated as CASSLWGWSTEAFF.

This chain links TRBV6-6 with TRBJ1-4; a weak D match, TRBD1 (5 bases). Trimming removed 6 bases at V and 8 bases at J, with 13 bases between. This CDR3 has 13 residues. Germline assignment: CDR1 MNHNY and CDR2 SVGAGI (reference sequence). Written as DNA, the CDR3 is TGTGCCAGCAGCCCCCGGGGGAACGAAAAACTGTTTTTT. It encodes CASSPRGNEKLFF.

The chain combines TRBV5-4 with TRBJ1-1; perhaps TRBD1 as D (6 bases). CDR1 SGHNT and CDR2 YYREEE come from the germline V gene (reference sequence). Between the trimmed V and J ends, which lost 0 bases and 0 bases, there was a span of 12 bases. CDR3 length equals 16 residues. CDR3 residues: CASSLGGPHMNTEAFF. The CDR3 DNA reads as TGTGCCAGCAGCTTGGGGGGGCCCCACATGAACACTGAAGCTTTCTTT. Full variable domain (outside the CDR3, taken from reference TRBV5-4 and TRBJ1-1): ETGVTQSPTHLIKTRGQQVTLRCSSQSGHNTVSWYQQALGQGPQFIFQYYREEENGRGNFPPRFSGLQFPNYSSELNVNALELDDSALYLCASSLGGPHMNTEAFFGQGTRLTVV.

V and J are TRBV30 and TRBJ1-6; D unclear. The germline V gene has CDR1 GTSNPN and CDR2 SVGIG (reference sequence). CDR3 length equals 13 residues. V lost 7 bases and J lost 9, with 16 bases in between. CDR3 coding DNA: TGTGCCTCTACTCCATTCCCCCTTTCACCCCTCCACTTT. It yields the protein CASTPFPLSPLHF.

V and J are TRBV6-5 and TRBJ2-7; possibly TRBD1 for D (6 bases). V lost 2 bases and J lost 8, with 13 bases in between. The CDR3 is made up of 13 amino acids. Germline V gives CDR1 MNHEY, CDR2 SVGAGI. The CDR3 loop reads CASSYGQIEKQYF. CDR3 bases: TGTGCCAGCAGTTACGGACAGATTGAGAAGCAGTACTTC.

CDR3 amino acids: CASSSRRATNTGELFF. The CDR3 DNA reads TGTGCCAGCAGCTCCCGGCGGGCCACGAACACCGGGGAGCTGTTTTTT. The rearrangement uses TRBV7-3 and TRBJ2-2, with D perhaps matching TRBD2 (5 bases). Germline V lookup: CDR1 SGHTA, CDR2 FQGTGA. Trimming stripped 4 bases from V and 0 bases from J, with 12 bases between. CDR3 length: 16 amino acids.

This sequence joins TRBV2 and TRBJ1-5, with D hard to call. V was trimmed by 8 bases and J by 3 bases, leaving 14 bases between them. The CDR3 length is 14 residues. Germline V gene sequence: CDR1 SNHLY, CDR2 FYNNEI. The CDR3 region has the DNA TGTGCCAGCGCCTTTGGAGAAGTCAATCAGCCCCAGCATTTT. It yields the protein CASAFGEVNQPQHF.

The chain couples TRBV7-2 to TRBJ1-4; D ambiguous. From germline, CDR1 is SGHTA and CDR2 FQGNSA. V was cut by 0 bases and J by 10 bases, with 12 bases left in between. The CDR3 sequence is 14 residues long. This chain's CDR3 is CASSLAAVEGKLFF. The CDR3 DNA sequence: TGTGCCAGCAGCTTAGCCGCGGTGGAGGGAAAACTGTTTTTT.

V is TRBV21-1 and J is TRBJ2-7; the table's D gene call, TRBD2, was not cross checked with the DNA. TRBV21-1 is flagged as a pseudogene. The CDR3 length is 16 residues. The chain's CDR3 is CASSKDDLGGPYEQYF. CDR3 DNA: TGTGCCAGCAGCAAAGATGATTTGGGGGGTCCCTACGAGCAGTACTTC.

V gene TRBV30 combines with J gene TRBJ1-2, with 10 bases identical to TRBD1. Germline V CDR1 and CDR2: GTSNPN, SVGIG (reference sequence). The CDR3 has 14 residues. The CDR3 DNA reads as TGTGCGTCCCGTGGGACAGGGGATTGGTATGGCTACACCTTC. Residues: CASRGTGDWYGYTF.

The J gene is TRBJ2-7, the V gene TRBV5-1; D tentatively reads TRBD1 or TRBD2 (6 bases each). CDR3 length equals 15 residues. Germline V lookup: CDR1 SGHRS, CDR2 YFSETQ. The V gene lost 4 bases and the J gene lost 5 bases, with 19 bases spanning the gap. The CDR3: CASSQIFQGRNEQYF. The CDR3 region has the DNA TGCGCCAGCAGCCAGATTTTCCAGGGGAGGAACGAGCAGTACTTC.

This chain uses TRBV28 with TRBJ2-3, with D possibly matching TRBD2 (5 bases). V lost 4 bases and J 3 bases, leaving 11 bases between the germline ends. The CDR3 sequence is 14 residues long. Germline V gives CDR1 MDHEN, CDR2 SYDVKM. CDR3 loop: CASSSPGMTDTQYF. Written as DNA, the CDR3 is TGTGCCAGCAGTTCACCGGGAATGACAGATACGCAGTATTTT.

The rearrangement uses TRBV6-1 and TRBJ2-7; D is unclear. The CDR3 totals 11 residues. CDR1 is MNHNS, CDR2 SASEGT, per germline. Trimming took 2 bases from V and 2 from J, leaving 1 base between them. As DNA, the CDR3 is TGTGCCAGCAGTGAAACCTACGAGCAGTACTTC. It is translated as CASSETYEQYF.

This chain links TRBV14 with TRBJ1-5, with 7 bases aligning to TRBD1. The V and J ends lost 0 bases and 0 bases, in that order; junction bases with no gene match: 14. Germline V CDR1 and CDR2: SGHDN, FVKESK. CDR3 length: 20 residues. The CDR3 region is CASSQDKEGARTYSNQPQHF. CDR3 nucleotides: TGTGCCAGCAGCCAAGACAAGGAGGGGGCCCGGACATATAGCAATCAGCCCCAGCATTTT.